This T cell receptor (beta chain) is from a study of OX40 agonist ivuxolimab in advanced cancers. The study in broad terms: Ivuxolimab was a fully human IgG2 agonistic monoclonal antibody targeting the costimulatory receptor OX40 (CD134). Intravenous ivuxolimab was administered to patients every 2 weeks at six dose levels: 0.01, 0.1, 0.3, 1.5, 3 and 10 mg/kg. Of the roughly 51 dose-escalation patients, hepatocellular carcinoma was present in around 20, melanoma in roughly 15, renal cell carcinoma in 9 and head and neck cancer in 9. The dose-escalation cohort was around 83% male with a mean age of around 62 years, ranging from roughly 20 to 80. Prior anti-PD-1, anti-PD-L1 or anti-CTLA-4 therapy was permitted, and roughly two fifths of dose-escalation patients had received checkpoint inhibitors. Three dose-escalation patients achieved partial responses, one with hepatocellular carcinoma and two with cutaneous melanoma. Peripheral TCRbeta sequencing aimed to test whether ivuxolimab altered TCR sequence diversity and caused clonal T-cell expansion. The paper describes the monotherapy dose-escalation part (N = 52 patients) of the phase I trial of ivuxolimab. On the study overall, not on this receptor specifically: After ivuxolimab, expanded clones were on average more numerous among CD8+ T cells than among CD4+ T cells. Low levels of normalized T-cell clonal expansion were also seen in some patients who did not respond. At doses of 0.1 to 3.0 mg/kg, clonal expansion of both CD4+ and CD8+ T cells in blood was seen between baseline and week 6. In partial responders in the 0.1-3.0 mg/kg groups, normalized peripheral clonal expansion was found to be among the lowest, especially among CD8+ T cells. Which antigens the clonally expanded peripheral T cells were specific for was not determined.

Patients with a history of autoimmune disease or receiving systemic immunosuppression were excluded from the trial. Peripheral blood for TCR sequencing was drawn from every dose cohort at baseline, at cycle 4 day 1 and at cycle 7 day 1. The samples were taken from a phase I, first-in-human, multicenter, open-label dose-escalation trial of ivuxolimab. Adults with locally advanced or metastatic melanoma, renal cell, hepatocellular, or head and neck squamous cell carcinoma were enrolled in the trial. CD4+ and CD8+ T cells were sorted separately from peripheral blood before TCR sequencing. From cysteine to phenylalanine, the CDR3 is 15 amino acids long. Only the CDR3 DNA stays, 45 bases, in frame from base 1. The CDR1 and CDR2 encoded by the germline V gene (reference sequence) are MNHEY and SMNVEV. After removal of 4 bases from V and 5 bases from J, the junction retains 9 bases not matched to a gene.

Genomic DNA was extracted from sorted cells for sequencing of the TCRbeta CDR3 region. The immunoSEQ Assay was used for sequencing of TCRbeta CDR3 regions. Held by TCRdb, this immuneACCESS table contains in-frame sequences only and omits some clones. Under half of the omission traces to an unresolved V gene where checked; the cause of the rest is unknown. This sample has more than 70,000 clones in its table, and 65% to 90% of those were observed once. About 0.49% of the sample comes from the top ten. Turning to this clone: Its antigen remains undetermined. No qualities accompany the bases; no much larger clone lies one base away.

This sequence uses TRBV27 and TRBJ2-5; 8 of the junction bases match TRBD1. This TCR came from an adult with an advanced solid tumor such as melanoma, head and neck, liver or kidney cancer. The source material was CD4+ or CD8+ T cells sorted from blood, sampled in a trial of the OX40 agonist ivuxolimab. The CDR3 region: CASSSPSGGRETQYF. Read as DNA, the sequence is TGTGCCAGCAGTTCGCCTTCAGGGGGCAGGGAGACCCAGTACTTC.